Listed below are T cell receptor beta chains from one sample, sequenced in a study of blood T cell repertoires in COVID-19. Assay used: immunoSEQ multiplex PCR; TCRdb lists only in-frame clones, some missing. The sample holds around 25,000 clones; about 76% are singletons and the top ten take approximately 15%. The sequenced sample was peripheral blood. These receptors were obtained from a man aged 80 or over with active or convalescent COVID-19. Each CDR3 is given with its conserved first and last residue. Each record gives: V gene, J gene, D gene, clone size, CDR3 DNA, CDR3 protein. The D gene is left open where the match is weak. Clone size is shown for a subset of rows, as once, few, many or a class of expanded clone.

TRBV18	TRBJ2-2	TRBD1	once	TGTGCCAGCTCACCACCCCTGGGGCCAGGGGGACCCGGGGAGCTGTTTTTT	CASSPPLGPGGPGELFF
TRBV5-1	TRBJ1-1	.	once	TGCGCCAGCAGCTTGGATCCCCCATCCACTGAAGCTTTCTTT	CASSLDPPSTEAFF
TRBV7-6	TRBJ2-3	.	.	TGTGCCAGCAGCTTAGTGGCAGGGGGCACAGATACGCAGTATTTT	CASSLVAGGTDTQYF
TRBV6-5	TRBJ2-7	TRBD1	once	TGTGCCACCCGGGACAGGGCCTACGAGCAGTACTTC	CATRDRAYEQYF
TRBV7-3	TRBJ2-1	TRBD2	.	TGTGCCAGCAGACTAGCGGGGGGGCCTAGAAATGAGCAGTTCTTC	CASRLAGGPRNEQFF
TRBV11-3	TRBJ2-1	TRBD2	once	TGTGCCAGCAGCTTGGACTCACTAGCGGGAAACAATGAGCAGTTCTTC	CASSLDSLAGNNEQFF
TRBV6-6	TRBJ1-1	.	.	TGTGCCAGCAGTTACCCTAATCCCGTTGAAGCTTTCTTT	CASSYPNPVEAFF
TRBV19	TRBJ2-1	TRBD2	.	TGTGCCAGTAGTAATAGCGGGAGCACGGGAGAGCAGTTCTTC	CASSNSGSTGEQFF
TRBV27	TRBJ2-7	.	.	TGTGCCGCCGGCGAGCAGTACTTC	CAAGEQYF
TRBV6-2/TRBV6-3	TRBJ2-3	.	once	TGTGCCAGCAGTTCGGCGGGATGGGCCGCAGATACGCAGTATTTT	CASSSAGWAADTQYF
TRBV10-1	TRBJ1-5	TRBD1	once	TGCGCCAGCAAACCGGGACAGGGCTACCCATTCCCTCATCAGCCCCAGCATTTT	CASKPGQGYPFPHQPQHF
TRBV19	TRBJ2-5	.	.	TGTGCCAGTAGTATAGGAAATAGCCAGGAGACCCAGTACTTC	CASSIGNSQETQYF
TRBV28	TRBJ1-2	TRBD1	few	TGTGCCAGCAGTTCTGGGACAGGGCCAAACTATGGCTACACCTTC	CASSSGTGPNYGYTF